The sequence of this T cell receptor (beta chain) was determined in a study of T-cell reconstitution after alpha-beta-depleted transplantation in children. The study, taken as a whole, reports: Recipient T cells and thymic progenitors that survived were the source of the high TCRbeta diversity seen at day 60 in some patients. Once a year had passed after transplant, T-cell counts and diversity came mostly from newly produced T cells. Alpha-beta T cells about two months after transplant reportedly derived from several hundred expanded graft clones.

The junction had 4 bases not matched to a gene; V was cut back by 0 bases and J by 5 bases. From germline, CDR1 is ENHRY and CDR2 SYGVKD. There are 16 residues in the CDR3. This clonotype was counted a few times. Its matching antigen is unknown. A library of TCRbeta sequences, prepared with unique molecular identifiers, was generated. TCRdb processed the PCR reads anew with MiXCR; each CDR3 protein has one entry. The sample has around 960,000 distinct CDR3 sequences; about 31% are singletons. Here the sequenced sample was PBMCs, mostly from graft donor cells, taken 360 days after TCRalphabeta/CD19-depleted stem cell transplant. The sequence was collected from a boy in the first two years of life who had a stem cell transplant for SCID, so the T cells may come from the graft donor. The chain couples TRBV10-3 to TRBJ2-2; 9 positions agree with TRBD1. In DNA form, the CDR3 reads TGTGCCATCAGTGAGTCGACAGGGGGAGGTACCGGGGAGCTGTTTTTT. It codes for CAISESTGGGTGELFF.